This is a list of T cell receptor beta chains from one sample in a study of blood T cell repertoires in COVID-19. Using immunoSEQ multiplex PCR, the repertoire was profiled, and TCRdb retains in-frame clones only, with some absent. The table shows roughly 200,000 clones, with about 76% occurring only once. The sequenced material came from peripheral blood. These receptors came from a woman aged 40-49 years with COVID-19, enrolled during active disease. The CDR3 runs from the conserved cysteine through the conserved F or W. A D gene is named only where the DNA matches it firmly. Rows may omit the clone size; those that give it use once, few, many or a size class.

J gene,clone size,V gene,D gene,CDR3 DNA,CDR3 protein
TRBJ1-2,.,TRBV10-3,.,TGTGCCATCAGTCCAACCAACCTTGCGGGGGGTGGCTACACCTTC,CAISPTNLAGGGYTF
TRBJ2-3,.,TRBV5-6,TRBD1,TGTGCCAGCAGCCAACAGACAGGGGTAGATACGCAGTATTTT,CASSQQTGVDTQYF
TRBJ2-3,few,TRBV28,.,TGTGCCAGCAGTTTGTCGGGGGAAGTGACAGATACGCAGTATTTT,CASSLSGEVTDTQYF
TRBJ1-5,.,TRBV4-1,TRBD1,TGCGCCAGCAGTCGAGGACAGGCGAATCAGCCCCAGCATTTT,CASSRGQANQPQHF
TRBJ2-7,few,TRBV7-9,.,TGTGCCAGCAGTCCTTGGGGGGGCGGCCACGAGCAGTACTTC,CASSPWGGGHEQYF
TRBJ2-4,.,TRBV30,TRBD1,TGTGCCTGGAGCTGGACAGGGGGGAACATTCAGTACTTC,CAWSWTGGNIQYF
TRBJ1-3,.,TRBV7-2,.,TGTGCCAGCAGCCTTAGCTCTGGAAACACCATATATTTT,CASSLSSGNTIYF
TRBJ1-6,.,TRBV19,.,TGTGCCAGTAGTATAGATCCCGGGAGCTCCTATAATTCACCCCTCCACTTT,CASSIDPGSSYNSPLHF
TRBJ1-5,.,TRBV4-3,.,TGCGCCAGCAGTCAACACTACAGGGCAAATAGCAATCAGCCCCAGCATTTT,CASSQHYRANSNQPQHF
TRBJ2-2,.,TRBV10-1,.,TGCGCCAGCAGTGCCGGCGGGGAGCTGTTTTTT,CASSAGGELFF
TRBJ2-4,.,TRBV2,TRBD1,TGTGCCAGCAGCGATGGGACAGGGCCGAGGGTTCAGTACTTC,CASSDGTGPRVQYF
TRBJ1-2,once,TRBV5-1,.,TGCGCCAGCAGCTTGGGGGCGGGAGACTATGGCTACACCTTC,CASSLGAGDYGYTF
TRBJ2-7,once,TRBV5-4,TRBD2,TGTGCCAGCAGCCCTGGACTAGCGGAGAGCTCCTACGAGCAGTACTTC,CASSPGLAESSYEQYF
TRBJ1-2,.,TRBV19,.,TGTGCCAGTATTCAAGGGGCGCGAGGCTATGGCTACACCTTC,CASIQGARGYGYTF
TRBJ1-3,.,TRBV9,.,TGTGCCAGCACCCAGGAAGGGGCAAACACCATATATTTT,CASTQEGANTIYF
TRBJ1-5,.,TRBV11-2,TRBD1,TGTGCCAGCAGCTTAGATCACGGACAGGGGGGCCAGCCCCAGCATTTT,CASSLDHGQGGQPQHF
TRBJ2-1,.,TRBV30,TRBD2,TGTGCCATAAGGGGAGCGGGAGGGGGGTACAATGAGCAGTTCTTC,CAIRGAGGGYNEQFF
TRBJ2-5,.,TRBV2,TRBD1,TGTGCCACCTCAGGGGGCGCAGCGTTTGGAGAGACCCAGTACTTC,CATSGGAAFGETQYF
TRBJ1-3,once,TRBV3-1/TRBV3-2,.,TGTGCCAGCAGCCAAGACACATCTCCTGGAAACACCATATATTTT,CASSQDTSPGNTIYF
TRBJ2-7,.,TRBV3-1/TRBV3-2,.,TGTGCCAGCAGCCAAGGTGGCAGGCCCCACGAGCAGTACTTC,CASSQGGRPHEQYF
TRBJ2-7,.,TRBV6-2/TRBV6-3,.,TGTGCCAGCAGTGGCAGTACTACCTACGAGCAGTACTTC,CASSGSTTYEQYF
TRBJ1-4,.,TRBV2,.,TGTGCCAGCAGCGGGGACTGGGCTGAAAAACTGTTTTTT,CASSGDWAEKLFF
TRBJ1-1,.,TRBV19,.,TGTGCCAGTATACCCGGAGCTTCGAGCACTGAAGCTTTCTTT,CASIPGASSTEAFF
TRBJ1-6,.,TRBV4-1,.,TGCGCCAGCAGCCAAGATGGCCCCCGTTCACCCCTCCACTTT,CASSQDGPRSPLHF
TRBJ1-1,.,TRBV18,TRBD1,TGTGCCAGCTCACCACCCCCAGGGGGCTGGGGAACTGAAGCTTTCTTT,CASSPPPGGWGTEAFF
TRBJ1-1,.,TRBV6-4,.,TGTGCCAGCAGTGCCTCGGGAGGGACTGAAGCTTTCTTT,CASSASGGTEAFF
TRBJ1-2,.,TRBV5-1,.,TGCGCCAGCAGCTTGGAAGCTCCAGGGGTCGGCCACGGCTACACCTTC,CASSLEAPGVGHGYTF
TRBJ2-3,.,TRBV7-3,.,TGTGCCAGCAGCTCCGCCCTGGGCGCAGATACGCAGTATTTT,CASSSALGADTQYF
TRBJ1-5,.,TRBV7-5,.,TGTGTCAGAAGCCTCCGAAGAGGTAGCAATCAGCCCCAGCATTTT,CVRSLRRGSNQPQHF
TRBJ2-1,.,TRBV4-1,.,TGCGCCAGCAGCCAAGAGCCCGGGACCTACAATGAGCAGTTCTTC,CASSQEPGTYNEQFF
TRBJ1-1,.,TRBV6-5,.,TGTGCCAGCAGTTACGGCGGCTTGAACACTGAAGCTTTCTTT,CASSYGGLNTEAFF
TRBJ2-3,.,TRBV19,TRBD2,TGTGCCAGTAGTTCGGCTAGCGGGGGGTACTTTCTCGCAGATACGCAGTATTTT,CASSSASGGYFLADTQYF
TRBJ1-3,.,TRBV2,TRBD1,TGTGCCAGCAGAGACAGGGTCCACGTTGGAAACACCATATATTTT,CASRDRVHVGNTIYF
TRBJ2-7,.,TRBV6-5,TRBD1,TGTGCCAGCAGTTACTCCGGGACAGGGGTTTACGAGCAGTACTTC,CASSYSGTGVYEQYF
TRBJ2-5,.,TRBV6-5,.,TGTGCCAGCACCCTCGGAAGGGGGGGAGAGACCCAGTACTTC,CASTLGRGGETQYF
TRBJ2-1,few,TRBV5-1,TRBD2,TGCGCCAGCAGCCGAAGCGGGGCCTACAATGAGCAGTTCTTC,CASSRSGAYNEQFF
TRBJ1-2,.,TRBV5-8,TRBD1,TGTGCCAGCAGCAAGGGACAGAAAACGAGCACTAACTATGGCTACACCTTC,CASSKGQKTSTNYGYTF
TRBJ1-1,.,TRBV5-1,TRBD1,TGCGCCAGCAGCTCTCAGGGGGTTGGTAACACTGAAGCTTTCTTT,CASSSQGVGNTEAFF
TRBJ2-3,.,TRBV10-3,TRBD2,TGTGCCATCAGTCGACTAGCGGAGTCTAGCACAGATACGCAGTATTTT,CAISRLAESSTDTQYF
TRBJ1-4,.,TRBV25-1,.,TGTGCCAGCAGTGAAAGGGAGGGGAAGAGGTTAAATGAAAAACTGTTTTTT,CASSEREGKRLNEKLFF
TRBJ2-1,.,TRBV6-5,.,TGTGCCAGCAGCCTGGCTAGGGGTGAGCAGTTCTTC,CASSLARGEQFF
TRBJ1-1,.,TRBV5-1,.,TGCGCCAGCAGCTCCACAGGGTTGGTGAACACTGAAGCTTTCTTT,CASSSTGLVNTEAFF
TRBJ2-5,.,TRBV3-1/TRBV3-2,.,TGTGCCAGCAGCCGAGGAAGCGAAGTGGAGACCCAGTACTTC,CASSRGSEVETQYF
TRBJ1-6,.,TRBV28,.,TGTGCCAGCAGTTTTCAAATCGGAGAGAATTCACCCCTCCACTTT,CASSFQIGENSPLHF
TRBJ2-2,.,TRBV4-1,.,TGCGCCAGCAGCCAAGTGGTAGGGGCCGGGGAGCTGTTTTTT,CASSQVVGAGELFF
TRBJ2-1,.,TRBV9,.,TGTGCCAGCAGCGTAGGTTATCTAGCGTCCTCCTACAATGAGCAGTTCTTC,CASSVGYLASSYNEQFF
TRBJ2-2,.,TRBV7-2,TRBD2,TGTGCCAGCAGCTACGGACTAGCGGGGAGCACCGGGGAGCTGTTTTTT,CASSYGLAGSTGELFF
TRBJ1-1,.,TRBV7-9,TRBD1,TGTGCCAGCAGCTCCCAGGGGGCTAACACTGAAGCTTTCTTT,CASSSQGANTEAFF
TRBJ1-2,.,TRBV7-9,.,TGTGCCAGCAGCTTAGTTTCAGGAAGTGGCTACACCTTC,CASSLVSGSGYTF
TRBJ2-3,.,TRBV10-3,.,TGTGCCATCAGTGAGGCTCCACTAAGCACAGATACGCAGTATTTT,CAISEAPLSTDTQYF
TRBJ1-1,few,TRBV18,.,TGTGCCAGCTCACCAGAGGAGGGGGCTTTCTTT,CASSPEEGAFF
TRBJ1-5,.,TRBV4-1,.,TGCGCCAGCAGCCAAGGGGGCTGGGGAAATCAGCCCCAGCATTTT,CASSQGGWGNQPQHF
TRBJ2-6,once,TRBV5-1,.,TGCGCCAGCAGCTTCGGGACTTCTGGGGCCAACGTCCTGACTTTC,CASSFGTSGANVLTF
TRBJ2-1,.,TRBV5-1,TRBD2,TGCGCCAGCAGCTCCACCGGAAGTACAACTAGCGGGTGGGCAAGCTCCTACAATGAGCAGTTCTTC,CASSSTGSTTSGWASSYNEQFF
TRBJ1-2,.,TRBV5-8,.,TGTGCCAGCAGCCCCTGGCGGGACGGAGGGACCGCGGTAGGCTACACCTTC,CASSPWRDGGTAVGYTF
TRBJ2-1,.,TRBV10-2,TRBD2,TGCGCCAGCAGCCTAGCGGGAGGGCCGGTTAATGAGCAGTTCTTC,CASSLAGGPVNEQFF
TRBJ1-4,.,TRBV19,TRBD1,TGTGCCAGTAGTTTTAACAGGGGGACTAATGAAAAACTGTTTTTT,CASSFNRGTNEKLFF
TRBJ1-2,.,TRBV19,TRBD1,TGTGCCAGTAGTAAGGGACAGGGATTCGGATATGGCTACACCTTC,CASSKGQGFGYGYTF
TRBJ1-1,.,TRBV7-9,TRBD1,TGTGCCAGCAGCTCACCTCGTTTACAGGGGGGCACTGAAGCTTTCTTT,CASSSPRLQGGTEAFF